Following are 27 T cell receptor beta chains from one sample sequenced in a study of blood T cell repertoires in COVID-19. This table comes from immunoSEQ multiplex PCR, and its TCRdb copy is limited to in-frame clones, with some not included. The sample contains roughly 190,000 clones, approximately 86% of which appear only once. The source material was peripheral blood. These receptors were obtained from a man aged 65 to 85 with acute or convalescent COVID-19.

A remark on this clone: One end of the junction does not line up with germline, which may come from a read error. The CDR3 sequence is CATSRGVGGTPPNF. CDR3 in DNA: TGTGCCACCAGCAGAGGAGTGGGCGGGACCCCGCCGAACTTC. The gene calls are TRBV15 and TRBJ2-5; possibly TRBD2 for D (6 bases). The CDR3 totals 14 residues. Germline V gene sequence: CDR1 LNHNV, CDR2 YYDKDF (reference sequence).

The chain couples TRBV18 to TRBJ2-7, with 7 nucleotides matching TRBD1. Trimming at V came to 2 bases and at J to 0 bases, leaving 7 bases not matched to a gene. Germline V lookup: CDR1 KGHSH, CDR2 LQKENI. This CDR3 has 16 amino acids. The CDR3 region is CASSPGLGQASYEQYF. The CDR3, as DNA: TGTGCCAGCTCACCAGGGCTTGGACAGGCCTCCTACGAGCAGTACTTC.

The chain recombines TRBV18 with TRBJ1-1, with unresolved D. The germline V and J ends were trimmed by 2 bases and 1 base, with 8 bases remaining between them. This CDR3 is 14 amino acids long. Germline loops: CDR1 KGHSH, CDR2 LQKENI. CDR3 protein: CASSPRNGNTEAFF. Here the CDR3 DNA reads TGTGCCAGCTCACCAAGAAACGGGAACACTGAAGCTTTCTTT.

This clone appeared once. The V call is TRBV7-9, the J call TRBJ2-2, with D uncertain. This CDR3 contains 13 residues. The germline CDR1 and CDR2 sequences are SEHNR and FQNEAQ (reference sequence). V was trimmed by 4 bases and J by 2 bases, leaving 5 bases between them. CDR3 sequence (DNA): TGTGCCAGCAGCTCCGGTAACACCGGGGAGCTGTTTTTT. Translated: CASSSGNTGELFF.

The chain carries TRBV2 and TRBJ2-2, with D possibly matching TRBD2 (5 bases). V was shortened by 6 bases and J by 4 bases, with 15 bases between the two germline ends. This CDR3 contains 15 residues. CDR1 and CDR2 from the germline V gene are SNHLY and FYNNEI. CDR3 sequence reads: CASRRRGVVTGELFF. CDR3 DNA sequence: TGTGCCAGCAGGAGACGGGGTGTTGTCACCGGGGAGCTGTTTTTT.

CDR3 in amino acids: CATSDFGSNEQFF. Written as DNA, the CDR3 is TGTGCCACCAGTGATTTTGGCAGCAATGAGCAGTTCTTC. This chain uses TRBV24-1 with TRBJ2-1; unclear D gene. Germline V lookup: CDR1 KGHDR, CDR2 SFDVKD. Between the trimmed V and J ends, which lost 1 base and 6 bases, there was a span of 6 bases. CDR3 length: 13 residues.

The V gene is TRBV9, the J gene TRBJ2-1, with TRBD2 identical over 7 bases. J lost 4 bases, V lost 1 base, and 8 bases had no gene match. Germline lookup yields CDR1 SGDLS and CDR2 YYNGEE. The CDR3 loop spans 16 amino acids. The CDR3 loop reads CASSVISGSVYNEQFF. CDR3 sequence (DNA): TGTGCCAGCAGCGTAATTAGCGGGTCAGTGTACAATGAGCAGTTCTTC.

The chain combines TRBV13 with TRBJ1-2, with TRBD1 matching 7 bases. CDR3 length: 14 residues. CDR1 PRHDT and CDR2 FYEKMQ come from the germline V gene (reference sequence). With 6 bases clipped from V and 0 bases from J, the junction kept 4 bases outside the gene matches. CDR3 bases: TGTGCCAGCAGACGACAGGGTACTAACTATGGCTACACCTTC. Encoded protein: CASRRQGTNYGYTF.

The genes are TRBV19 and TRBJ2-7; 7 bases match TRBD1. The CDR3 extends over 14 amino acids. Germline CDR1 LNHDA, CDR2 SQIVND (reference sequence). The ends lost 3 bases at V and 4 bases at J; junction bases unmatched: 6. CDR3 protein: CASSITGATYEQYF. CDR3 nucleotides: TGTGCCAGTAGTATCACAGGGGCGACGTACGAGCAGTACTTC.

The count of this clone is one. This chain uses TRBV24-1 with TRBJ2-1; D is unresolved. Per germline, CDR1 KGHDR and CDR2 SFDVKD. V lost 3 bases and J 3 bases, leaving 5 bases between the germline ends. The CDR3 totals 13 residues. The CDR3 DNA reads as TGTGCCACCAGTGATATCTTCTACAATGAGCAGTTCTTC. It yields the protein CATSDIFYNEQFF.

This chain connects TRBV7-2 to TRBJ1-1, with a possible D match to TRBD1 (5 bases). V lost 0 bases, J lost 4 bases, and 9 bases lay in between. CDR1 SGHTA and CDR2 FQGNSA come from the germline V gene. CDR3 length equals 14 residues. DNA of the CDR3: TGTGCCAGCAGCTTAGCGGGGCAGGGCACTGAAGCTTTCTTT. This translates into CASSLAGQGTEAFF. The complete variable domain, with remaining parts taken from reference TRBV7-2 and TRBJ1-1, reads GAGVSQSPSNKVTEKGKDVELRCDPISGHTALYWYRQSLGQGLEFLIYFQGNSAPDKSGLPSDRFSAERTGGSVSTLTIQRTQQEDSAVYLCASSLAGQGTEAFFGQGTRLTVV.

This sequence joins TRBV27 and TRBJ2-7; tentative D call: TRBD1 (6 bases). The CDR3 consists of 13 residues. CDR1 MNHEY and CDR2 SMNVEV come from the germline V gene (reference sequence). The V end was cut by 6 bases, the J end by 2 bases, with 11 bases between. The CDR3: CASSKQGPYEQYF. The CDR3 bases are TGTGCCAGCAGCAAACAGGGCCCCTACGAGCAGTACTTC.

The chain recombines TRBV5-8 with TRBJ2-4; D remains unclear. With 4 bases removed from V and 0 bases from J, the gap between germline ends came to 14 bases. Germline lookup yields CDR1 SGHTS and CDR2 YDEGEE. The CDR3 loop spans 16 amino acids. The CDR3 here is CASSDPRILAKNIQYF. The CDR3 nucleotides are TGTGCCAGCAGCGACCCCAGGATTCTAGCCAAAAACATTCAGTACTTC.

In this sample, this clone turned up a few times. This chain links TRBV7-9 with TRBJ2-2, with TRBD2 matching over 7 bases. The V and J ends lost 3 bases and 7 bases, in that order; junction bases with no gene match: 5. The CDR3 length is 14 residues. Germline V gene data show CDR1 as SEHNR and CDR2 as FQNEAQ (reference sequence). CDR3 nucleotides: TGTGCCAGCAGCTTGCGGACTAGGCGCGGGGAGCTGTTTTTT. This translates into CASSLRTRRGELFF.

The rearrangement links TRBV9 to TRBJ2-4; D remains unclear. Germline V CDR1 and CDR2: SGDLS, YYNGEE. V lost 3 bases and J lost 0, with 13 bases in between. This CDR3 region has 16 residues. CDR3 nucleotide sequence: TGTGCCAGCAGCGGGCCGGCGGATCTAGCCAAAAACATTCAGTACTTC. This sequence encodes CASSGPADLAKNIQYF. The full variable domain, rest sourced from reference TRBV9 and TRBJ2-4, is DSGVTQTPKHLITATGQRVTLRCSPRSGDLSVYWYQQSLDQGLQFLIQYYNGEERAKGNILERFSAQQFPDLHSELNLSSLELGDSALYFCASSGPADLAKNIQYFGAGTRLSVL.

This clone has just one count. The gene calls are TRBV28 and TRBJ1-5, with D unresolved. Trimming shortened V by 8 bases and J by 4 bases, and 9 bases separated the two germline ends. The CDR3 loop spans 12 amino acids. Per germline, CDR1 MDHEN and CDR2 SYDVKM. The CDR3 here is CASSIPNQPQHF. CDR3 nucleotide sequence: TGTGCCAGCTCAATTCCAAATCAGCCCCAGCATTTT.

This chain joins TRBV6-6 and TRBJ2-5; 7 bases are a match to TRBD2. Germline CDR1 and CDR2: MNHNY and SVGAGI (reference sequence). The ends lost 6 bases at V and 5 bases at J; junction bases unmatched: 9. This CDR3 has 14 amino acids. CDR3 coding DNA: TGTGCCAGCAGGGGGGGGACTGTCCGTGAGACCCAGTACTTC. It yields the protein CASRGGTVRETQYF.

This clone came up once. The chain uses TRBV7-8 and TRBJ2-5, with TRBD2 matching over 13 bases. J gave up 0 bases and V 5 bases, and 3 bases lay outside the gene matches. Germline values: CDR1 SGHVS, CDR2 FQNEAQ. The CDR3 extends over 16 amino acids. This chain's CDR3 is CASSVGTSGDQETQYF. DNA for the CDR3: TGTGCCAGCAGCGTAGGGACTAGCGGGGACCAAGAGACCCAGTACTTC.

This chain uses TRBV27 with TRBJ1-5; D ambiguous. The CDR3 sequence is 15 residues long. Germline V gives CDR1 MNHEY, CDR2 SMNVEV (reference sequence). V was clipped by 8 bases and J by 3 bases, with 17 bases between them. CDR3 sequence: CASQKVQTNNQPQHF. In DNA form, the CDR3 reads TGTGCCAGCCAAAAGGTACAGACCAACAATCAGCCCCAGCATTTT.

This chain uses TRBV6-1 with TRBJ1-2; 7 bases align to TRBD1. Germline assignment: CDR1 MNHNS and CDR2 SASEGT. The ends lost 3 bases at V and 4 bases at J; junction bases unmatched: 8. The CDR3 sequence is 15 residues long. The CDR3 region is CASSENRGQTYGYTF. In nucleotides, the CDR3 is TGTGCCAGCAGTGAGAATAGGGGACAGACCTATGGCTACACCTTC.

CDR3 sequence reads: CASSLGGPTDTQYF. The CDR3 nucleotides read TGCGCCAGCAGCTTGGGGGGCCCCACAGATACGCAGTATTTT. The rearrangement uses TRBV5-1 and TRBJ2-3, with a possible D match to TRBD1 (5 bases). Germline lookup yields CDR1 SGHRS and CDR2 YFSETQ. The CDR3 is made up of 14 amino acids. With 0 bases removed from V and 2 bases from J, the gap between germline ends came to 7 bases.

The gene calls are TRBV7-9 and TRBJ2-3; D is unclear. CDR1 is SEHNR, CDR2 FQNEAQ, per germline (reference sequence). CDR3 length: 16 residues. Trimming removed 5 bases at V and 1 base at J, with 16 bases between. CDR3: CASSAPWSLGTDTQYF. CDR3 nucleotides: TGTGCCAGCAGCGCCCCCTGGAGCTTGGGCACAGATACGCAGTATTTT.

This rearrangement joins TRBV7-2 to TRBJ1-5; 8 nucleotides line up with TRBD1. Germline V lookup: CDR1 SGHTA, CDR2 FQGNSA. The trim removed 7 bases at V and 10 bases at J, leaving 9 bases unmatched. CDR3 length equals 13 residues. This CDR3 reads CASNLGQGGPQHF. The CDR3 DNA reads TGTGCCAGCAACCTCGGACAGGGTGGACCCCAGCATTTT.

The V gene is TRBV29-1, the J gene TRBJ1-3, with 7 bases fitting TRBD1. CDR1 is SQVTM and CDR2 is ANQGSEA in the germline V gene. The trim removed 6 bases at V and 2 bases at J, leaving 7 bases unmatched. This CDR3 contains 14 residues. CDR3 in DNA: TGCAGCGTAGCCCCAGGGGGAACTGGAAACACCATATATTTT. Its translation is CSVAPGGTGNTIYF.

The V gene is TRBV7-3, the J gene TRBJ2-1; 8 nucleotides align to TRBD2. The CDR3 runs 16 residues. Germline assignment: CDR1 SGHTA and CDR2 FQGTGA. With V trimmed by 1 base and J by 6 bases, 8 bases remained unmatched. The CDR3 sequence is CASSLNLRAGGNEQFF. The CDR3 nucleotides read TGTGCCAGCAGCTTAAACCTTAGGGCGGGGGGCAATGAGCAGTTCTTC.

The chain is built from TRBV2 and TRBJ2-1, with 9 nucleotides matching TRBD2. With V trimmed by 10 bases and J by 0 bases, 19 bases remained unmatched. The CDR3 sequence is 19 residues long. Germline-derived CDR1 and CDR2 are SNHLY and FYNNEI. This CDR3 reads CAIQGASSGASRSYNEQFF. CDR3 bases: TGTGCCATCCAGGGTGCCTCTAGCGGGGCAAGCCGCTCCTACAATGAGCAGTTCTTC.

The CDR3 DNA reads as TGTGCCAGCTCACCGGAGGGACTAGCGGCAACCTACGAGCAGTACTTC. Translating gives CASSPEGLAATYEQYF. This chain connects TRBV18 to TRBJ2-7, with TRBD2 matching 11 bases. This CDR3 comprises 16 residues. Per the germline V gene, CDR1 is KGHSH and CDR2 is LQKENI. V gave up 3 bases and J gave up 2 bases; unmatched junction bases: 6.